This T cell receptor beta chain was obtained from a study of regulatory T cells in long-lasting Graves disease. This clonotype was picked up many times. CDR1 MDHEN and CDR2 SYDVKM come from the germline V gene. The CDR3 extends over 14 amino acids. V gave up 6 bases and J gave up 4 bases, with 13 bases separating them. Building of the TCR beta libraries involved iRepertoire HTBI primers and Arm-PCR of CDR3 regions. TCRdb redid the calling of the multiplex PCR reads with MiXCR, one entry per CDR3 protein. The sample has approximately 350,000 distinct CDR3 sequences, roughly 17% seen once; the top ten hold less than 35%. Time point in this sample: newly diagnosed GD, antithyroid drugs for less than 3 months. The TCR library was made from RNA that had been extracted from PBMCs in TRIzol. These data also featured in a second study, about T cells in Graves' hyperthyroidism and ophthalmopathy. That source reports: Absence of ophthalmopathy progression within 18 months defined stable Graves' hyperthyroidism.

The chain employs TRBV28 and TRBJ2-1, with D uncertain. The TCR was taken from a man aged 40-50 years with Graves disease. The material sequenced was peripheral blood mononuclear cells (PBMCs), taken at new diagnosis, from a patient treated with antithyroid drugs. The CDR3 region is CASRVHLDYNEQFF. CDR3 nucleotide sequence: TGTGCCAGCAGAGTTCATCTGGATTACAATGAGCAGTTCTTC.